This T cell receptor (beta chain) was documented in a study of T cells in Graves' hyperthyroidism and ophthalmopathy (dated 2019 in TCRdb). Study-level background: Peripheral blood samples were taken at initial diagnosis, before any treatment was given. To identify distinguishing TCR V-J signatures, a discovery cohort of about 95 patients was used, comprising 43 with Graves' ophthalmopathy and some 60 with stable Graves' hyperthyroidism. Prospective prediction of ophthalmopathy was tested in an independent validation cohort of 18 hyperthyroidism patients and roughly 16 patients who later progressed to ophthalmopathy. For training and testing, the 100 or so patients in the discovery cohort were randomly divided in a 7:3 ratio. In more than 5 Graves' hyperthyroidism patients, the study also compared T-cell repertoires from thyroid tissue with T-cell repertoires from blood. After sampling, hyperthyroidism patients received methimazole starting at 30 mg daily, and ophthalmopathy patients received high-dose intravenous methylprednisolone. The paper describes TCR Vbeta CDR3 sequencing of 140 or so peripheral blood samples, made up of about 41 ophthalmopathy patients, some 76 hyperthyroidism patients and some 17 progressor patients. Here is what the overall study found, with its caveats: Most expanded thyroid clonotypes (frequency above 0.001) were also detected in blood, suggesting blood repertoires may reflect thyroid immune responses. No statistical method was used to set the sample size in advance, and investigators knew the group allocation. In validation, the model predicted progression to ophthalmopathy a median of around six months before onset, with about 64% sensitivity and roughly 79% specificity. A 13 V-J signature model separated ophthalmopathy from stable hyperthyroidism, with 87.88% sensitivity and 81.08% specificity in cross-validation and 80%/75% in testing.

This clonotype was seen ten or more times. No antigen is known for it. Per-nucleotide qualities are absent, and no much larger clonotype sits a single base away. The TCR beta CDR3 regions were amplified from the RNA transcripts. For the first round of RT-PCR on the TCR CDR3, the HTBI primer set was used together with the Qiagen OneStep RT-PCR kit. The libraries were constructed in a second round of multiplex PCR and then size-selected and purified. Libraries were sequenced paired-end with 100 bp reads on an Illumina HiSeq2000. The published analysis was carried out like this. Raw data were processed with SOAPnuke, discarding reads with adapters, uncalled bases, mean Phred below 15, or no exact constant-primer or identifier match. High-quality paired reads were merged using COPE v1.2.5, and each unique nucleotide sequence was defined as a clonotype. Clonotypes were aligned to IMGT TRBV, TRBD and TRBJ reference segments using MiTCR v1.1. Only V-J combinations with frequency above 0.0001, covering 99.2% of repertoires, were analysed. The TCS score was defined as F50 (clonal expansion) divided by E x V (chaos), with BLOSUM62-based TCRdist calculated between CDR3 peptides within each V-J. Welch's t-statistics and random forest reduced approximately 520 V-J features to 10 to 15, which were used in a naive Bayes classifier (R e1071). TCRdb reprocessed the public reads (quality trimming at Q25 with fastp, clone calling with MiXCR) and kept in-frame beta chains. Records with the same CDR3 protein are collapsed into one entry carrying the most frequent genes and DNA. TCRdb, not the original authors, processed these V and J calls. The sample profile shows 550,000 to 600,000 distinct CDR3 sequences; approximately 14% of them were found once. Roughly 7% of the sample comes from the top ten.

Moderately to severely active disease, a Clinical Activity Score of at least 3, a NOSPECS grade of at least 4, and a duration under 3 months were present in ophthalmopathy patients. The study excluded patients with uncontrolled infections, other autoimmune diseases, pregnancy or lactation. Diagnoses were established on the basis of clinical symptoms, serum thyroxine and TRAb, thyroid ultrasound, and orbital computed tomography. PBMCs were isolated from roughly 10 ml of fresh peripheral blood by Ficoll-Paque density gradient centrifugation. Total RNA was extracted with Trizol reagent, and quality was checked on an Agilent 2100 Bioanalyzer. Ends trimmed: V by 8 bases, J by 4 bases; bases unmatched to a gene: 8. The CDR3 runs 13 residues from the cysteine to the phenylalanine. CDR3 DNA is the only sequence kept; it has 39 bases, read in frame from the first base. The germline V gene sets CDR1 to MNHNS and CDR2 to SASEGT.

The clonotype comes from a woman under 30 with Graves' ophthalmopathy. The rearranged segments are TRBV6-1 and TRBJ2-7; 7 bases in the middle match TRBD1. Sequencing was done on a sample of blood. The CDR3 protein sequence reads: CASARDRGYEQYF. Here is the DNA: TGTGCCAGCGCGAGGGACAGAGGATACGAGCAGTACTTC.